One T cell receptor (beta chain) is described in this entry. The antigen is not known. Researchers took RNA transcripts and amplified the TCR beta CDR3 regions from them. The HTBI set primed first-round TCR CDR3 RT-PCR. MiXCR, run by TCRdb on the multiplex PCR reads, gives a single entry per CDR3 protein. The data hold some 510,000 distinct CDR3 sequences, with just over 45% observed a single time. This entry comes from a study of T cells in Graves' hyperthyroidism and ophthalmopathy. Study-level findings and limits: Clonotypes that were expanded in thyroid above 0.001 mostly appeared in blood too.

This CDR3 region has 16 residues. Germline CDR1 and CDR2: SGHTA and FQGNSA. The ends lost 5 bases at V and 2 bases at J; junction bases unmatched: 6. The sample taken for sequencing was peripheral blood or thyroid tissue (not recorded which). The rearrangement links TRBV7-2 to TRBJ2-7, with 13 bases matching TRBD2. The TCR originated in a woman younger than 35 with Graves' hyperthyroidism. The CDR3 reads CASSLSGLAGTYEQYF. The CDR3 coding sequence is TGTGCCAGCAGCCTCTCGGGACTAGCGGGAACCTACGAGCAGTACTTC.